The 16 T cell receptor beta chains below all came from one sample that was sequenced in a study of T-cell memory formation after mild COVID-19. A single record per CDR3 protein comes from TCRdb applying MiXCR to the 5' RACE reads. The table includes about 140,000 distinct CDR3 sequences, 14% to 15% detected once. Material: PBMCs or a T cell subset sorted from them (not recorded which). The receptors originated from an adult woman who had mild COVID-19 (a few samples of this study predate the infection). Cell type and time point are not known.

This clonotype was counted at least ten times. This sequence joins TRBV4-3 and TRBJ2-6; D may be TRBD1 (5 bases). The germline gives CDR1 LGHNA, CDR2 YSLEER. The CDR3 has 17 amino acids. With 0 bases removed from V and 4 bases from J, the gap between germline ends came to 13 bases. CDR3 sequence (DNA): TGCGCCAGCAGCCAAGATCATTTAAGGACAGGGGCCAACGTCCTGACTTTC. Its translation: CASSQDHLRTGANVLTF.

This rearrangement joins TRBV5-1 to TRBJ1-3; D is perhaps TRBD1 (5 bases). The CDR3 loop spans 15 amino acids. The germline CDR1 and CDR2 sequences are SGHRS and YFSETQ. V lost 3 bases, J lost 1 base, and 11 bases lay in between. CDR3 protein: CASSSDGGSGNTIYF. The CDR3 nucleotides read TGCGCCAGCAGCTCGGATGGGGGGTCTGGAAACACCATATATTTT.

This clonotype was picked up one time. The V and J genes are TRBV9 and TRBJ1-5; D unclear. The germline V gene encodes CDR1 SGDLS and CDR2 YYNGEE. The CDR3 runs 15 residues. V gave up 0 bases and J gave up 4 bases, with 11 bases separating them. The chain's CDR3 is CASSVDGGSNQPQHF. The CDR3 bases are TGTGCCAGCAGCGTAGATGGCGGATCTAATCAGCCCCAGCATTTT.

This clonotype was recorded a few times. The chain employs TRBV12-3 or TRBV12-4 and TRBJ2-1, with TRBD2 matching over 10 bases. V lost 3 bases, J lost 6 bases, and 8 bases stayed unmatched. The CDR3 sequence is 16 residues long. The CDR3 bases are TGTGCCAGCAGTTTCCGGCTAGCGGGAGAACGCAATGAGCAGTTCTTC. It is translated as CASSFRLAGERNEQFF.

The CDR3 nucleotides are TGTGCCAGCACCATTGGGGGAAATGCAGATACGCAGTATTTT. The encoded protein is CASTIGGNADTQYF. This chain connects TRBV9 to TRBJ2-3; D is possibly TRBD1 or TRBD2 (5 bases each). Germline assignment: CDR1 SGDLS and CDR2 YYNGEE. CDR3 length: 14 residues. Trimming removed 6 bases from V and 4 bases from J, with 15 bases in between. Combining the CDR3 with reference TRBV9 and TRBJ2-3 gives the whole variable domain DSGVTQTPKHLITATGQRVTLRCSPRSGDLSVYWYQQSLDQGLQFLIQYYNGEERAKGNILERFSAQQFPDLHSELNLSSLELGDSALYFCASTIGGNADTQYFGPGTRLTVL.

The CDR3 region is CASREPTDGYTF. CDR3 sequence (DNA): TGTGCCAGCAGAGAACCGACAGATGGCTACACCTTC. The chain links TRBV7-9 to TRBJ1-2; TRBD1 might be the D (5 bases). The CDR3 runs 12 residues. Trimming shortened V by 6 bases and J by 6 bases, and 11 bases separated the two germline ends. CDR1 and CDR2 (germline): SEHNR, FQNEAQ (reference sequence).

The CDR3 coding sequence is TGTGCCAGTAGTATACACGGGACCTACAATGAGCAGTTCTTC. This sequence encodes CASSIHGTYNEQFF. The V call is TRBV19, the J call TRBJ2-1; TRBD2 might be the D (5 bases). Germline V gene sequence: CDR1 LNHDA, CDR2 SQIVND (reference sequence). V lost 2 bases to trimming and J lost 2 bases, with 7 bases between them. The CDR3 length is 14 residues.

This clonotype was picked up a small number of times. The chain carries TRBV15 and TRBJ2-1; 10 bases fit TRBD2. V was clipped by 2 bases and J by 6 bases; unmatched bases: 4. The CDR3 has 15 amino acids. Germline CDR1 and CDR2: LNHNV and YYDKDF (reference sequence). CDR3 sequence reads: CATSRLAGVRNEQFF. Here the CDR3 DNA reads TGTGCCACCAGCAGACTAGCGGGAGTGCGCAATGAGCAGTTCTTC.

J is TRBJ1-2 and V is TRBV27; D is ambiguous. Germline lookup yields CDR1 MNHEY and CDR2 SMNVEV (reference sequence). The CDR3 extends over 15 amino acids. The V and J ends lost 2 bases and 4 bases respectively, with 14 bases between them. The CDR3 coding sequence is TGTGCCAGCAGTTTAAGCCCCGGGTGGGCCTATGGCTACACCTTC. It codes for CASSLSPGWAYGYTF.

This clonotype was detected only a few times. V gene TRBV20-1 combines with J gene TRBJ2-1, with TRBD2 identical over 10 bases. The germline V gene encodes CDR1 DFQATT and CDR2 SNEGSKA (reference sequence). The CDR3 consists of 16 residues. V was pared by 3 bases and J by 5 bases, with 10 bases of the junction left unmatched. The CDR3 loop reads CSASQFSGRLDNEQFF. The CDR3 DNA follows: TGCAGTGCTAGCCAGTTTAGCGGGAGGCTCGACAATGAGCAGTTCTTC.

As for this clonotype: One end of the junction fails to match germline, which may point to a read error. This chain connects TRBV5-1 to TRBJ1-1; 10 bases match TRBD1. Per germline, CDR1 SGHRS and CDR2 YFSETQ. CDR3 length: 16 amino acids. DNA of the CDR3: TGCGCCAGCCCCCCATCGGACAGGGGGTCGAACACTGAAGCTTCCTTT. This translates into CASPPSDRGSNTEASF.

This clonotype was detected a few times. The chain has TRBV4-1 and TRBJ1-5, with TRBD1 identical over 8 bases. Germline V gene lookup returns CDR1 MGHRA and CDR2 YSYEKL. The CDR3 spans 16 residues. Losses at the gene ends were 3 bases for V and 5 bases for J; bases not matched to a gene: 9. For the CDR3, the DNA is TGCGCCAGCAGCCAGGCGACAGGGGTTGGGGATCAGCCCCAGCATTTT. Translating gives CASSQATGVGDQPQHF.

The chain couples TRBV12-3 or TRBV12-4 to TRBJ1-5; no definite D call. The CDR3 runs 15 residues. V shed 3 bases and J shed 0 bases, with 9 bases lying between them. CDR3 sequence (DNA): TGTGCCAGCAGTTTGACGGTTAATAGCAATCAGCCCCAGCATTTT. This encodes CASSLTVNSNQPQHF.

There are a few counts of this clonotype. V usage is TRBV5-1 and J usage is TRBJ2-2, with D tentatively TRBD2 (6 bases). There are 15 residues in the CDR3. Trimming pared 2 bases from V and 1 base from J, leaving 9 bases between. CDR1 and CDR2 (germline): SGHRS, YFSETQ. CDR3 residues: CASSFAEGNTGELFF. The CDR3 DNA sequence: TGCGCCAGCAGCTTTGCGGAGGGGAACACCGGGGAGCTGTTTTTT.

In DNA form, the CDR3 reads TGCGCCAGCAGCTTGGTTCCGGGGGTCTCGGGACAGGGGGCGACTGACAATGAGCAGTTCTTC. Its protein is CASSLVPGVSGQGATDNEQFF. The V gene is TRBV5-1, the J gene TRBJ2-1, with 12 bases aligning to TRBD1. Germline V gene data show CDR1 as SGHRS and CDR2 as YFSETQ. The V gene end was trimmed by 0 bases and the J gene end by 5 bases; junction bases not matched to a gene: 18. This CDR3 has 21 amino acids. The full variable domain, with the rest looked up from reference TRBV5-1 and TRBJ2-1, is KAGVTQTPRYLIKTRGQQVTLSCSPISGHRSVSWYQQTPGQGLQFLFEYFSETQRNKGNFPGRFSGRQFSNSRSEMNVSTLELGDSALYLCASSLVPGVSGQGATDNEQFFGPGTRLTVL.

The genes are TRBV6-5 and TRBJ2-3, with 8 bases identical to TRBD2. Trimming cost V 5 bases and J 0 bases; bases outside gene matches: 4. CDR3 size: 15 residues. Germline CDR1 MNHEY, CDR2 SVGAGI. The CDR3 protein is CASSGTRPSTDTQYF. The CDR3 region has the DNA TGTGCCAGCAGTGGGACTAGGCCCAGCACAGATACGCAGTATTTT.